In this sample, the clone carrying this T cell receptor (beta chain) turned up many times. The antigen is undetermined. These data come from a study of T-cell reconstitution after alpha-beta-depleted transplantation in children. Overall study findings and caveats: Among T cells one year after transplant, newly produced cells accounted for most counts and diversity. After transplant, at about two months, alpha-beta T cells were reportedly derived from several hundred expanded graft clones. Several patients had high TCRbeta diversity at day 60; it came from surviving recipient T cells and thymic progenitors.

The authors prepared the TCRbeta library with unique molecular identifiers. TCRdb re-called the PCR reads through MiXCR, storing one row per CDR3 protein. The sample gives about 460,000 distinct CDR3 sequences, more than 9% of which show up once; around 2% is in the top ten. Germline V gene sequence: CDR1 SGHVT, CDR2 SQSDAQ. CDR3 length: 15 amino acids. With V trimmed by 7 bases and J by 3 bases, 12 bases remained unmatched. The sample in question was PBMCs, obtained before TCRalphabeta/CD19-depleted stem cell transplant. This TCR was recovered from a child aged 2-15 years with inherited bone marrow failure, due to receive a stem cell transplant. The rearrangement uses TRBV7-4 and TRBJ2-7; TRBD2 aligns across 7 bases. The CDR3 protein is CASTRAGKSLYEQYF. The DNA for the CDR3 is TGTGCCAGCACCCGAGCGGGAAAGTCGCTCTACGAGCAGTACTTC.